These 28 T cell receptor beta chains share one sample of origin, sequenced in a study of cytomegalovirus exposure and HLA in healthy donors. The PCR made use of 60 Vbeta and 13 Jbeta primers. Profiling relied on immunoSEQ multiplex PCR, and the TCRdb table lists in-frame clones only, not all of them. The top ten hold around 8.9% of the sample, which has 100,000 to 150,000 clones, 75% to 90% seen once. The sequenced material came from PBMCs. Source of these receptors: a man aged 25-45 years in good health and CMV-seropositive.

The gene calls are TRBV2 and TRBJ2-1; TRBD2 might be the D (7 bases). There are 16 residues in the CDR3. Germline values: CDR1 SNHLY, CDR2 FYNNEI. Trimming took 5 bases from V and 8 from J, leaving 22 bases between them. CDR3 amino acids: CASSPPRGAITDEQFF. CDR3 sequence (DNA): TGTGCCAGCAGTCCTCCCCGGGGGGCCATCACGGATGAGCAGTTCTTC.

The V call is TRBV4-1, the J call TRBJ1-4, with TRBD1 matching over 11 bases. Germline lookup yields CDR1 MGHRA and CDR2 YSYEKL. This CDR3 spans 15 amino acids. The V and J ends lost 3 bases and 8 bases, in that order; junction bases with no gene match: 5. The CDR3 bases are TGCGCCAGCAGCCAGGACAGGGGGCGAAGGGAAAAACTGTTTTTT. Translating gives CASSQDRGRREKLFF.

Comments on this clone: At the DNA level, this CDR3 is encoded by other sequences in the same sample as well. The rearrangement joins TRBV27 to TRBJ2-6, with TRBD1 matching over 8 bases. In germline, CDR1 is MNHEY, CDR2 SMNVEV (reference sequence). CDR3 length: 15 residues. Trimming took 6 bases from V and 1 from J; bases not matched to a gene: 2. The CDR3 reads CASSNRGSGANVLTF. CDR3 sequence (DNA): TGTGCCAGCAGCAACAGGGGGTCTGGGGCCAACGTCCTGACTTTC. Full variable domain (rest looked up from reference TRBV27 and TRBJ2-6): EAQVTQNPRYLITVTGKKLTVTCSQNMNHEYMSWYRQDPGLGLRQIYYSMNVEVTDKGDVPEGYKVSRKEKRNFPLILESPSPNQTSLYFCASSNRGSGANVLTFGAGSRLTVL.

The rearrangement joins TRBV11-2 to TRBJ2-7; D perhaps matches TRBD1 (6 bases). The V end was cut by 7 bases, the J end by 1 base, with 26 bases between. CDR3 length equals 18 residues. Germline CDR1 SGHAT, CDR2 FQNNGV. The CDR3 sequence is CASTPWGIPGTNSYEQYF. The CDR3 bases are TGTGCCAGCACGCCGTGGGGCATCCCCGGGACAAATTCCTACGAGCAGTACTTC.

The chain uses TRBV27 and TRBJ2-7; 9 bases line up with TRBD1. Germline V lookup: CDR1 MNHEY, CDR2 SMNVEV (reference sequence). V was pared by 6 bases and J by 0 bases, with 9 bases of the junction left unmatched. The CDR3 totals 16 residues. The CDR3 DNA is TGTGCCAGCAGCACTGTGGGGACAGGGAGCTCCTACGAGCAGTACTTC. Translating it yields CASSTVGTGSSYEQYF.

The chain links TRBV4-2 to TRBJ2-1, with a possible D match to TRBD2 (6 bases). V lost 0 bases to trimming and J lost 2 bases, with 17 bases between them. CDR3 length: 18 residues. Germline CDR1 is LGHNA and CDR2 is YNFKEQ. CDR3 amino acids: CASSQDIGGRGPYNEQFF. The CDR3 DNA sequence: TGTGCCAGCAGCCAAGATATCGGAGGGCGGGGCCCCTACAATGAGCAGTTCTTC.

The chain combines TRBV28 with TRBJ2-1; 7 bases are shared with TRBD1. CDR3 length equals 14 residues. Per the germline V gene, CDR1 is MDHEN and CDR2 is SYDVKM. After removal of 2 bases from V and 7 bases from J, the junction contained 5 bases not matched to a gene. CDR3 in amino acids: CASSLVGRGNEQFF. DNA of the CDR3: TGTGCCAGCAGTTTAGTCGGCAGGGGGAATGAGCAGTTCTTC.

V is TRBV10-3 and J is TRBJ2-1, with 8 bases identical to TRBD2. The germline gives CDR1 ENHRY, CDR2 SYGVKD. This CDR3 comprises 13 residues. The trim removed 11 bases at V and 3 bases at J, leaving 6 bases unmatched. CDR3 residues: CASAGGDYNEQFF. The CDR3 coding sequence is TGTGCCTCCGCCGGGGGGGACTACAATGAGCAGTTCTTC.

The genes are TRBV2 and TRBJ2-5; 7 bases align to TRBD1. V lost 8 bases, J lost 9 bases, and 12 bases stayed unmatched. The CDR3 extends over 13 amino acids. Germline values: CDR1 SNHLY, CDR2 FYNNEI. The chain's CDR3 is CASLGTLQGAQYF. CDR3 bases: TGTGCCAGCCTGGGAACTCTTCAGGGGGCCCAGTACTTC.

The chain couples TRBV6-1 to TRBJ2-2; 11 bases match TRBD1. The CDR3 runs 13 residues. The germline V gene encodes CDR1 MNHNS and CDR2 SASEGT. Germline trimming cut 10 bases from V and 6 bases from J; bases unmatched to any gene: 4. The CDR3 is CAITGQGAGELFF. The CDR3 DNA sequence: TGTGCCATAACGGGACAGGGGGCCGGGGAGCTGTTTTTT.

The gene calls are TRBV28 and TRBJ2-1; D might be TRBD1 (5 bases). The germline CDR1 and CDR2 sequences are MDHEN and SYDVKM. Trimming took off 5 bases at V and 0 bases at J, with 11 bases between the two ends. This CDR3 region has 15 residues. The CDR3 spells CASSQRQSSYNEQFF. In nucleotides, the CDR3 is TGTGCCAGCAGTCAACGACAGAGCTCCTACAATGAGCAGTTCTTC. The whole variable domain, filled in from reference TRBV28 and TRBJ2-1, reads DVKVTQSSRYLVKRTGEKVFLECVQDMDHENMFWYRQDPGLGLRLIYFSYDVKMKEKGDIPEGYSVSREKKERFSLILESASTNQTSMYLCASSQRQSSYNEQFFGPGTRLTVL.

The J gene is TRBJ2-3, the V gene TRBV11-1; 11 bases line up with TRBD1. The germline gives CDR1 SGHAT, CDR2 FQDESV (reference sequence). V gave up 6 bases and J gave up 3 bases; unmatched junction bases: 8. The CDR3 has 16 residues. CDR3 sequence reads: CASSYGQGAFTDTQYF. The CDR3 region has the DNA TGTGCCAGCAGTTACGGACAGGGGGCATTTACAGATACGCAGTATTTT.

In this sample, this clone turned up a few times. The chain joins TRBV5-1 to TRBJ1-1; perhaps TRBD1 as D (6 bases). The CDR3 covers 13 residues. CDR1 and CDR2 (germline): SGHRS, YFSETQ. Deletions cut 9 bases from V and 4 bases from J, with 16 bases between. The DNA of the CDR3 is TGCGCCAACGGAGGGAGGGGGGGCACTGAAGCTTTCTTT. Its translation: CANGGRGGTEAFF.

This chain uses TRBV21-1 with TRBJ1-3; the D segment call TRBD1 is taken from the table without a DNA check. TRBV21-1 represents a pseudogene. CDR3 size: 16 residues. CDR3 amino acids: CASSRGQVPSGNTIYF. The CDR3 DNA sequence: TGTGCCAGCAGCAGGGGACAGGTTCCCTCCGGAAACACCATATATTTT.

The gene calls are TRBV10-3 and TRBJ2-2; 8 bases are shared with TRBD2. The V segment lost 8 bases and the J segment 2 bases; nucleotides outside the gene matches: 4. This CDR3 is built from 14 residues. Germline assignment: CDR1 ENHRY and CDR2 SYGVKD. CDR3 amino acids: CAIPTSGNTGELFF. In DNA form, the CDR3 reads TGTGCCATCCCAACTAGCGGCAACACCGGGGAGCTGTTTTTT.

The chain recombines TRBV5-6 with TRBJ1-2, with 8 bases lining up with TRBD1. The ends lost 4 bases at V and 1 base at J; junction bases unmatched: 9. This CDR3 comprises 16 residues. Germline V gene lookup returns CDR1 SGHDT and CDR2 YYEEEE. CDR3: CASSLNGQGLNYGYTF. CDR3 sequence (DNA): TGTGCCAGCAGCCTAAACGGACAGGGCCTTAACTATGGCTACACCTTC.

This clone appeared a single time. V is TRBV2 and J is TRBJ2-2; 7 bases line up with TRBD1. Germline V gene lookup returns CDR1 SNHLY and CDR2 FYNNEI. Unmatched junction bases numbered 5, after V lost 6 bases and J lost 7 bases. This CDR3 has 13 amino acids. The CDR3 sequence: CASRTGVGGELFF. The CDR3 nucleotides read TGTGCCAGCAGAACAGGGGTGGGCGGGGAGCTGTTTTTT. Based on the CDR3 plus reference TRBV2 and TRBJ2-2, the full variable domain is EPEVTQTPSHQVTQMGQEVILRCVPISNHLYFYWYRQILGQKVEFLVSFYNNEISEKSEIFDDQFSVERPDGSNFTLKIRSTKLEDSAMYFCASRTGVGGELFFGEGSRLTVL.

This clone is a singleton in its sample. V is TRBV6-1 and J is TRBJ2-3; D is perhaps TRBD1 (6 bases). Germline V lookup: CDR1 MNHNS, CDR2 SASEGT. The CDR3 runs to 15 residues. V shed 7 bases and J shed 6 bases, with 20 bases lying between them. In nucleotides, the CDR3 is TGTGCCAGCACGTTTTGGGGGCGCTCCGCGGATACGCAGTATTTT. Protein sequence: CASTFWGRSADTQYF.

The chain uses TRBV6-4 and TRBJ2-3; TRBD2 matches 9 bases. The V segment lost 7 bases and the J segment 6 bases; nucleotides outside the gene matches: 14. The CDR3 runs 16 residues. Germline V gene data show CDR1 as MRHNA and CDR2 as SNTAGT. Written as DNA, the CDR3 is TGTGCCAGCACGGGTCGCGGGGGGGGCCCTCGGGATACGCAGTATTTT. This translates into CASTGRGGGPRDTQYF.

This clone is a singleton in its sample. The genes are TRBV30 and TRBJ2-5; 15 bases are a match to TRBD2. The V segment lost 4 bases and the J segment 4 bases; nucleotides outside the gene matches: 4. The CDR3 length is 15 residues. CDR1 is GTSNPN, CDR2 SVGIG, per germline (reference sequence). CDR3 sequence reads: CAWTRTSGGVETQYF. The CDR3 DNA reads TGTGCCTGGACCCGGACTAGCGGGGGGGTAGAGACCCAGTACTTC.

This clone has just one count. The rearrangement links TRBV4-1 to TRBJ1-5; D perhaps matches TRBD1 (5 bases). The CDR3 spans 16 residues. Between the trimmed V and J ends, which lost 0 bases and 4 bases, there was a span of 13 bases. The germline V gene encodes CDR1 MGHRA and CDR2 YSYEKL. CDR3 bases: TGCGCCAGCAGCCAAGATCCGGGGAGGGGAAATCAGCCCCAGCATTTT. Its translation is CASSQDPGRGNQPQHF.

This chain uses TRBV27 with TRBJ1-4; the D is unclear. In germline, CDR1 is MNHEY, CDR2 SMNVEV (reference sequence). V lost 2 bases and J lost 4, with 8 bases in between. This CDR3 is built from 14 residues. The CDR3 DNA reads TGTGCCAGCAGTTTAGTGCGCTTTAATGAAAAACTGTTTTTT. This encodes CASSLVRFNEKLFF.

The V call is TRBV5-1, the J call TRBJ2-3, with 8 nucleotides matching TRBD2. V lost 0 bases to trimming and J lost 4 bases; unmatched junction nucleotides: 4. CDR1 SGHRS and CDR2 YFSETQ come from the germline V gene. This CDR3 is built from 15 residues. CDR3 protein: CASSLAGGGSDTQYF. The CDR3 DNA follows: TGCGCCAGCAGCTTGGCGGGCGGGGGGTCAGATACGCAGTATTTT.

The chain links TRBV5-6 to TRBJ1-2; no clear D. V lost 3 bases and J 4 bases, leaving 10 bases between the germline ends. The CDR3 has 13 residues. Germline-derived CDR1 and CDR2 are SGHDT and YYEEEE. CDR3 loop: CASSSGYIYGYTF. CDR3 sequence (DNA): TGTGCCAGCAGCTCCGGGTACATCTATGGCTACACCTTC.

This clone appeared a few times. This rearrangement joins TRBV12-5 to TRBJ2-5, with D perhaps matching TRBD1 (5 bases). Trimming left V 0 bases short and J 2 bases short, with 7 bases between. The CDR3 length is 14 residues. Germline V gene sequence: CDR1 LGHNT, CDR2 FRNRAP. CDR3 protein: CASGLVDRQETQYF. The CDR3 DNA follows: TGTGCTAGTGGTTTGGTAGACAGACAAGAGACCCAGTACTTC. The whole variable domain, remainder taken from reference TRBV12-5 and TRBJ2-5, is DARVTQTPRHKVTEMGQEVTMRCQPILGHNTVFWYRQTMMQGLELLAYFRNRAPLDDSGMPKDRFSAEMPDATLATLKIQPSEPRDSAVYFCASGLVDRQETQYFGPGTRLLVL.

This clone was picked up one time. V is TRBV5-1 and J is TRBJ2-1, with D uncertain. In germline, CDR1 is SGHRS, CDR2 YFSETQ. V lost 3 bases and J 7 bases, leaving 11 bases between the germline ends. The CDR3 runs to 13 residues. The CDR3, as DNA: TGCGCCAGCAGCTCGCAAGTCAGTAATGAGCAGTTCTTC. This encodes CASSSQVSNEQFF.

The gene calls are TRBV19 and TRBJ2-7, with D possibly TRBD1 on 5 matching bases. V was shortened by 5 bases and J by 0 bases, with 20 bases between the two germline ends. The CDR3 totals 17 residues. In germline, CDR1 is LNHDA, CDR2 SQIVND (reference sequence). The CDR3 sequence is CASSFSTGTRSSYEQYF. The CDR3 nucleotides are TGTGCCAGTAGTTTTAGTACAGGAACGCGAAGCTCCTACGAGCAGTACTTC. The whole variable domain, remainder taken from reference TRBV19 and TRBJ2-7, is DGGITQSPKYLFRKEGQNVTLSCEQNLNHDAMYWYRQDPGQGLRLIYYSQIVNDFQKGDIAEGYSVSREKKESFPLTVTSAQKNPTAFYLCASSFSTGTRSSYEQYFGPGTRLTVT.

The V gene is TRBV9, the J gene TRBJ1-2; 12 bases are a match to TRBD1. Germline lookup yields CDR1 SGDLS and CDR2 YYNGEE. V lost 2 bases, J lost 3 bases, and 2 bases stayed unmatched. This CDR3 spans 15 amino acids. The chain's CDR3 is CASSVGTGGDYGYTF. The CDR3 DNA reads TGTGCCAGCAGCGTCGGGACAGGGGGCGACTATGGCTACACCTTC.